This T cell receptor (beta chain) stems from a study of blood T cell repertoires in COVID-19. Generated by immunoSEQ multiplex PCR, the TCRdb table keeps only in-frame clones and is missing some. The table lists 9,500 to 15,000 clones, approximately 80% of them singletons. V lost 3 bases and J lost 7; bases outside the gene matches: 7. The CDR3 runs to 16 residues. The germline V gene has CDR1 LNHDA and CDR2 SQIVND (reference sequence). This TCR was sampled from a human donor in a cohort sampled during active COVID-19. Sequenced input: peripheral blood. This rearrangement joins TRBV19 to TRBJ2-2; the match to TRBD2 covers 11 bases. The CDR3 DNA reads TGTGCCAGTAGTATCGGGCTAGCGGGGGGAAGCGGGGAGCTGTTTTTT. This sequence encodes CASSIGLAGGSGELFF.